This entry lists 2 T cell receptor beta chains sequenced from one sample in a study of T cell responses to AZD1222 COVID-19 vaccine (dated by TCRdb to the early 2020s). The library was produced with the immunoSEQ multiplex PCR assay. TCRdb provides this immuneACCESS table in a form limited to in-frame rearrangements. Some clones are lacking; in checked studies, under half of them reflect an unresolved V gene, and why the rest are absent is not known. A total of roughly 150,000 clones appear in this sample, roughly 89% of them only once. In total, the top ten clones hold 5% of the sample. The sample's time point label, in plain terms: baseline before first vaccination. Here the sequenced sample was peripheral blood, taken on day 0 of AZD1222 vaccination. These TCRs come from an adult in good health.

The chain links TRBV7-9 to TRBJ2-7; D not certain. The CDR3 covers 16 residues. The V gene's germline CDR1 is SEHNR and CDR2 FQNEAQ (reference sequence). Trimming left V 1 base short and J 2 bases short, with 15 bases between. The CDR3 loop reads CASSLVTLDLAYEQYF. CDR3 coding DNA: TGTGCCAGCAGCTTAGTGACCCTCGACCTAGCCTACGAGCAGTACTTC.

The rearrangement links TRBV6-5 to TRBJ2-7; 10 bases map to TRBD2. V dropped 2 bases and J dropped 4; count of bases not matched to a gene: 5. The CDR3 runs to 15 residues. Germline CDR1 MNHEY, CDR2 SVGAGI. In nucleotides, the CDR3 is TGTGCCAGCAGTTACGGAGCGGGAGGGGTATACGAGCAGTACTTC. Protein sequence: CASSYGAGGVYEQYF.